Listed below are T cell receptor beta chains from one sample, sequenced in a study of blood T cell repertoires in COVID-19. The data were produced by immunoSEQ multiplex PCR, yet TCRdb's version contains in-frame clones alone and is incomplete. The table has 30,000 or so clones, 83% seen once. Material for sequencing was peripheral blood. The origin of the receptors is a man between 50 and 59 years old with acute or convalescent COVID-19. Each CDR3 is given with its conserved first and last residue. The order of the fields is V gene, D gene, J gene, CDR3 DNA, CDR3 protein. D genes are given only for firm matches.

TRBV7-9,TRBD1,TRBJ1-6,TGTGCCAGCAGCCTAAGAGAGGGACAGGGGAGCTCCTATAATTCACCCCTCCACTTT,CASSLREGQGSSYNSPLHF
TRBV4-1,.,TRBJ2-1,TGCGCCAGCAGCCCTGGGCCACTGGCGAGCTCCTACAATGAGCAGTTCTTC,CASSPGPLASSYNEQFF
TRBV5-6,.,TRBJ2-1,TGTGCCAGCAGCTCCTCCCTGGGGGCAGGGCCCTACAATGAGCAGTTCTTC,CASSSSLGAGPYNEQFF
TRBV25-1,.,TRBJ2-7,TGTGCCAGCAGTGAATCGGGCAGGGGATCCGAGCAGTACTTC,CASSESGRGSEQYF
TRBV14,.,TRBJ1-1,TGTGCCAGCAGCCAAGATCCTCCCACTGAAGCTTTCTTT,CASSQDPPTEAFF
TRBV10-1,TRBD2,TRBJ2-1,TGCGCCAGCAGTGAGGCTAGCGGGAGAGAGGGGAATGAGCAGTTCTTC,CASSEASGREGNEQFF
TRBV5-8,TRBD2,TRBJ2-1,TGTGCCAGCAGCTTGGAAGCGGGAGGACCCTACAATGAGCAGTTCTTC,CASSLEAGGPYNEQFF
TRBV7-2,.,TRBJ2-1,TGTGCCAGCAGCTCGGGAGTATACAATGAGCAGTTCTTC,CASSSGVYNEQFF
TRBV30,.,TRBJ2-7,TGTGCCTGCAACCCCGAAGCGCTTAACCCCTACGAGCAGTACTTC,CACNPEALNPYEQYF
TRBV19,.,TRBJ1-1,TGTGCCAGTACCTCACCAGCGGAGGGTTTAAACACTGAAGCTTTCTTT,CASTSPAEGLNTEAFF
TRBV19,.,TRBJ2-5,TGTGCCAGTAGTATAGATAGAGAGACCCAGTACTTC,CASSIDRETQYF